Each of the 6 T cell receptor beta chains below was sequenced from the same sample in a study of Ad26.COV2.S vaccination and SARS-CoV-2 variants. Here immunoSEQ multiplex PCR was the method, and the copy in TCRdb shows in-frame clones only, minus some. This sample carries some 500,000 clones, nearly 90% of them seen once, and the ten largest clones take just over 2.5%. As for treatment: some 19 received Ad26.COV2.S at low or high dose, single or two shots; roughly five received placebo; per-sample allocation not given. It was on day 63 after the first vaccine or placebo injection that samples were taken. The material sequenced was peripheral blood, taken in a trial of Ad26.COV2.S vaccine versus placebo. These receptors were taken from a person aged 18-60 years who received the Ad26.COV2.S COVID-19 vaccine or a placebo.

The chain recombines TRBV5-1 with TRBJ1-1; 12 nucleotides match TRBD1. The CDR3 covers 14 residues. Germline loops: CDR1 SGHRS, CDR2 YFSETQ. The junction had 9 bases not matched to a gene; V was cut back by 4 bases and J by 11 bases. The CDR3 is CASSPGQGAVGAFF. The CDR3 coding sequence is TGCGCCAGCAGCCCGGGACAGGGGGCGGTTGGCGCTTTCTTT.

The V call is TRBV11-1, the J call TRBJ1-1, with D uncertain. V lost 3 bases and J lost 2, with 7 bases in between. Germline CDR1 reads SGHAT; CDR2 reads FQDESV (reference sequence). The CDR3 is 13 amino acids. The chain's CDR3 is CASSFGANTEAFF. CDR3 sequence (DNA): TGTGCCAGCAGCTTTGGTGCTAACACTGAAGCTTTCTTT.

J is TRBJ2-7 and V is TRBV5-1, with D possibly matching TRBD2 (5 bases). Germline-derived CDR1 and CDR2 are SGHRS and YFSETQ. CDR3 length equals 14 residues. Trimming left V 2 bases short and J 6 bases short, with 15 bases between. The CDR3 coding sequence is TGCGCCAGCAGCTTTCTAGCCCAGGAATTCGAGCAGTACTTC. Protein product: CASSFLAQEFEQYF.

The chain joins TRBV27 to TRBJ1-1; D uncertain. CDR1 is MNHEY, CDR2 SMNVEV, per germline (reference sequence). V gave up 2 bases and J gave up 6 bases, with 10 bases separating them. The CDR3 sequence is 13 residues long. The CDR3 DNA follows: TGTGCCAGCAGTTTAGAGGGCTTCGCTGAAGCTTTCTTT. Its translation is CASSLEGFAEAFF.

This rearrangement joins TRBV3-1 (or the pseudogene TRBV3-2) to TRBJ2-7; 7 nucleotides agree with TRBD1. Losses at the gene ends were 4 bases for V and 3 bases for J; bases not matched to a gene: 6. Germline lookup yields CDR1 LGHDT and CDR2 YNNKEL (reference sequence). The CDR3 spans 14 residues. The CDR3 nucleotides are TGTGCCAGCAGCCCATCGGGACAGCACTACGAGCAGTACTTC. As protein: CASSPSGQHYEQYF.

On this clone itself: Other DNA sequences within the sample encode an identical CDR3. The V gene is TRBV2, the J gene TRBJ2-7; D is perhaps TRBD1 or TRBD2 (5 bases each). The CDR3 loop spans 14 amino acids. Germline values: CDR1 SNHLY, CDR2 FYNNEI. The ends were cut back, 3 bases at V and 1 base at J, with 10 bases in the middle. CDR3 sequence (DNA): TGTGCCAGCAGTGACCAGGGCGGGTCCTACGAGCAGTACTTC. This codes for CASSDQGGSYEQYF.